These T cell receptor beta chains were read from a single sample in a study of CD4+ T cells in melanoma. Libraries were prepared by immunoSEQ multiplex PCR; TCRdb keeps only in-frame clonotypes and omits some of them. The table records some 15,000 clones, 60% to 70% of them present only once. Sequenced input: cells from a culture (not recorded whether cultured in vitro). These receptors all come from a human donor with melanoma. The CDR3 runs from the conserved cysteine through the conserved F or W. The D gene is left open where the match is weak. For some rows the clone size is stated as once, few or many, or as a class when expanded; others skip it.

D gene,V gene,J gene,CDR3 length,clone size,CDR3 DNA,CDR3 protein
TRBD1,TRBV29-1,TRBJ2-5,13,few,TGCAGCGTTGTATCAGGGGGCGGAGAGACCCAGTACTTC,CSVVSGGGETQYF
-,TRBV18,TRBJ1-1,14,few,TGTGCCAGCTCAGCTCAAGGGTTCGGCACTGAAGCTTTCTTT,CASSAQGFGTEAFF
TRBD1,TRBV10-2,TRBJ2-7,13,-,TGCGCCAGCTCCGCGACAGGGCCCCACGAGCAGTACTTC,CASSATGPHEQYF
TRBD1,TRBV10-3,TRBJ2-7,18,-,TGTGCCATCAGTGGGGGGGCCCGGGGACAGGGGATCTCCTACGAGCAGTACTTC,CAISGGARGQGISYEQYF
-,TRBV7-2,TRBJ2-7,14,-,TGTGCCAGCAGCTTAGCGAGCAACCTTGGCGAGCAGTACTTC,CASSLASNLGEQYF
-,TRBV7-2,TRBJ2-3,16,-,TGTGCCAGCAGCCAAGGGGCATCGAGGGACACAGATACGCAGTATTTT,CASSQGASRDTDTQYF
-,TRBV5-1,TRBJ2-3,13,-,TGCGCCAGCAGCTTGCAGTTCACAGATACGCAGTATTTT,CASSLQFTDTQYF
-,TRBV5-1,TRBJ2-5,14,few,TGCGCCAGCAGCTTGGTAGGGCCCCAAGAGACCCAGTACTTC,CASSLVGPQETQYF
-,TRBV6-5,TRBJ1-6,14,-,TGTGCCAGCAGCGCCGGTCCTTATAATTCACCCCTCCACTTT,CASSAGPYNSPLHF
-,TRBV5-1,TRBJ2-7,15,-,TGCGCCAGCAGCTTAAACGGGGGTAGCTCCTACGAGCAGTACTTC,CASSLNGGSSYEQYF
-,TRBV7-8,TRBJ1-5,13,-,TGTGCCAGCAGCCAAACCCCTACTCAGCCCCAGCATTTT,CASSQTPTQPQHF
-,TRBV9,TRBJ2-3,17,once,TGTGCCAGCAGCGCGATCTGGCAGGGGCGAGGTCTAGATACGCAGTATTTT,CASSAIWQGRGLDTQYF
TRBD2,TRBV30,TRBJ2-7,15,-,TGTGCCTGGGGCTGGGGGCTAGCGGGGCGGTACGAGCAGTACTTC,CAWGWGLAGRYEQYF
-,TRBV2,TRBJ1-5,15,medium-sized,TGTGCCAGCATCGCCAACAACCCCAGCAATCAGCCCCAGCATTTT,CASIANNPSNQPQHF
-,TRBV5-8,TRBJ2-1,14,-,TGTGCCAGTGTACCGGACTTACCTTACAGTGAGCAGTTCTTC,CASVPDLPYSEQFF
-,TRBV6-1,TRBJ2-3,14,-,TGTGCCAGCTGCAGGGCCGGCTCAGGAGATACGCAGTATTTT,CASCRAGSGDTQYF
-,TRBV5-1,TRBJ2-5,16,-,TGCGCCAGCAGCTTGGGGTACGGGACACGTTCGAGGACCCAGTACTTC,CASSLGYGTRSRTQYF
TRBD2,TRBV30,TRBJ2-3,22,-,TGTGCCTGGAGTAAGACCGCTCGTAGACTCGGACTAGCGGGGGGTTTCACAGATACGCAGTATTTT,CAWSKTARRLGLAGGFTDTQYF
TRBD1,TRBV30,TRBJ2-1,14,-,TGTGCCTGGAGTGTGGACAGGCGGCACAATGAGCAGTTCTTC,CAWSVDRRHNEQFF
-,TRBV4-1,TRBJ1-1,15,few,TGCGCCAGCAGCCAAGTGGCAGGACCGAACACTGAAGCTTTCTTT,CASSQVAGPNTEAFF
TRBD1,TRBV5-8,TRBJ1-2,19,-,TGTGCCAGCAGCTATCGGACAGGGGCCTTTCCGATTCCTATCTATGGCTACACCTTC,CASSYRTGAFPIPIYGYTF
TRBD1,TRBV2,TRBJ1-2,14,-,TGTGCCAGCAGTGGACAGGGAGCTAACTATGGCTACACCTTC,CASSGQGANYGYTF
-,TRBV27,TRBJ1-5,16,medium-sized,TGTGCCAGCAGGCCAGGCTCAGGCCATAGCAATCAGCCCCAGCATTTT,CASRPGSGHSNQPQHF
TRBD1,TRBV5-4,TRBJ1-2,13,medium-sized,TGTGCCAGCAGCCAGACAGGGAAGCGAGACTACACCTTC,CASSQTGKRDYTF
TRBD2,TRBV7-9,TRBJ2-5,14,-,TGTGCCAGCAGCTTAAGCGGGGGGGAAAAGACCCAGTACTTC,CASSLSGGEKTQYF
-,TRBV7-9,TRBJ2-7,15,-,TGTGCCAGCAGCTTCGGGCCCCGGGGTGGGGAGGAGCAGTACTTC,CASSFGPRGGEEQYF
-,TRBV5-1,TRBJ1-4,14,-,TGCGCCAGCAGCTCGGGGACCGATGGAGAAAAACTGTTTTTT,CASSSGTDGEKLFF
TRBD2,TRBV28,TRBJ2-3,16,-,TGTGCCAGCAGTTCCGCTAGCGGGGGCAGCACAGATACGCAGTATTTT,CASSSASGGSTDTQYF
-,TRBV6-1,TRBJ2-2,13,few,TGTGCCAGCAGTGACGGCATCACCGGGGAGCTGTTTTTT,CASSDGITGELFF
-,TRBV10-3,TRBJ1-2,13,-,TGTGCCATCAACGGACGGTTTAACTATGGCTACACCTTC,CAINGRFNYGYTF
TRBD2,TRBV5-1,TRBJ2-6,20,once,TGCGCCAGCAGCTTGGCCTTGTTACTAGCGGGCTTCTCTGGGGCCAACGTCCTGACTTTC,CASSLALLLAGFSGANVLTF
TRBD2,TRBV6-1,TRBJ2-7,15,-,TGTGCCAGCAGTCCGACTAGCGGGGGGTTATACGAGCAGTACTTC,CASSPTSGGLYEQYF
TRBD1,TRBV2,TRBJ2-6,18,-,TGTGCCAGCAGACCTTACGTCTCAGGGGGAGCTGGGGCCAACGTCCTGACTTTC,CASRPYVSGGAGANVLTF
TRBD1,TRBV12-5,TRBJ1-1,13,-,TGTGCTAGTGGTGCGGGGGACAGGGGGCGAACTTTCTTT,CASGAGDRGRTFF
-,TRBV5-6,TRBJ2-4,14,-,TGTGCCAGCAGCTATGACCGTGCCAAAAACATTCAGTACTTC,CASSYDRAKNIQYF
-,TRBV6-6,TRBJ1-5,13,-,TGTGCCAGCCTGACTGAGATCGATCAATCCCAGCATTTT,CASLTEIDQSQHF
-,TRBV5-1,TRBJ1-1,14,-,TGCGCCAGCAGCTTCTTGGGGATGAACACTGAAGCTTTCTTT,CASSFLGMNTEAFF
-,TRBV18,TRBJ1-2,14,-,TGTGCCAGCTCGTCAGAGAGTGGCGCCTATGGCTACACCTTC,CASSSESGAYGYTF
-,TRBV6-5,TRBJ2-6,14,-,TGTGCCAGCAGTCGCGAATCTGGGGCCAACGTCCTGACTTTC,CASSRESGANVLTF
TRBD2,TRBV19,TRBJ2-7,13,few,TGTGCCAGTGCATACGGGGGAGGGTACGAGCAGTACTTC,CASAYGGGYEQYF
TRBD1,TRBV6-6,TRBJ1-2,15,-,TGTGCCAGCTCCGGACAGGGAGTTGGGGACTATGGCTACACCTTC,CASSGQGVGDYGYTF
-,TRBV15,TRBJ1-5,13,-,TGTGCCACCGCGATCCAAAGGGATCAGCCCCAGCATTTT,CATAIQRDQPQHF
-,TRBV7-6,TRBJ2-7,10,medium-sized,TGTGCCAGCAGCTTCGGCGAGCAGTACTTC,CASSFGEQYF
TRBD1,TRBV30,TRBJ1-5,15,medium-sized,TGTGCCTGGAGTGTACAAGGGGGCGGGAGGCAGCCCCAGCATTTT,CAWSVQGGGRQPQHF
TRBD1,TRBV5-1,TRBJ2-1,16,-,TGCGCCAGCAGCAGCACCGGGACAGGATCCTACAATGAGCAGTTCTTC,CASSSTGTGSYNEQFF
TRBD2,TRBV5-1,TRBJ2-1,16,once,TGCGCCAGCAGCTTGACTAGCGGAAGCTCCTACAATGAGCAGTTCTTC,CASSLTSGSSYNEQFF
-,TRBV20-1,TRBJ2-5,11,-,TGCAGTGCTGAAGTTGGTCGGACCCAGTACTTC,CSAEVGRTQYF
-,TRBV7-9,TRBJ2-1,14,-,TGTGCCAGCAGCCCCGGCCGGTTGGCGCGTGAGCAGTTCTTC,CASSPGRLAREQFF
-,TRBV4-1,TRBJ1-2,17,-,TGCGCCAGCAGCCATTGCGCGATCGGGGAGGGCTGCTATGGCTACACCTTC,CASSHCAIGEGCYGYTF
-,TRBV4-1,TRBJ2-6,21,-,TGCGCCAGCAGCCAAGGGGCGGTCCCAGGGAAAGTGCTCTCTGGGGCCAACGTCCTGACTTTC,CASSQGAVPGKVLSGANVLTF
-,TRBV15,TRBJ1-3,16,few,TGTGCCACCAGCCGGGCGGGGGGACCCTCTGGAAACACCATATATTTT,CATSRAGGPSGNTIYF
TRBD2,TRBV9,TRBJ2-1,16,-,TGTGCCAGCAGCGTAGTCCCCAGCGGGGGGGCCGATGAGCAGTTCTTC,CASSVVPSGGADEQFF
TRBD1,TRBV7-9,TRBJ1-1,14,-,TGTGCCAGCAGCGGTGGGACAGCGAACACTGAAGCTTTCTTT,CASSGGTANTEAFF
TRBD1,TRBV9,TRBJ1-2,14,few,TGTGCCAGCAGCGCAGACAGGGCGCTTGGAGGCTACACCTTC,CASSADRALGGYTF
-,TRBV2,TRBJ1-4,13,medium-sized,TGTGCCAGCAGTCCAAGACTGGGGGAAAAACTGTTTTTT,CASSPRLGEKLFF